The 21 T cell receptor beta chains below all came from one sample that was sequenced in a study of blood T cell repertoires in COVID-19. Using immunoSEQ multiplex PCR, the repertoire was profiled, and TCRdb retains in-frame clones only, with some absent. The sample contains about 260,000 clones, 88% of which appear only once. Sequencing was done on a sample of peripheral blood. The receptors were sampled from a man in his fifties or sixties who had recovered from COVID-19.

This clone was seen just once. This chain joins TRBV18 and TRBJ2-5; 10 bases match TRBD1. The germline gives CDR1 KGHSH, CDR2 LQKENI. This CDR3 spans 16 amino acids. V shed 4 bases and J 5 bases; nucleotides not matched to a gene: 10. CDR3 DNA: TGTGCCAGCTCACGGACCGGGACAGGGGTTGGGGAGACCCAGTACTTC. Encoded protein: CASSRTGTGVGETQYF.

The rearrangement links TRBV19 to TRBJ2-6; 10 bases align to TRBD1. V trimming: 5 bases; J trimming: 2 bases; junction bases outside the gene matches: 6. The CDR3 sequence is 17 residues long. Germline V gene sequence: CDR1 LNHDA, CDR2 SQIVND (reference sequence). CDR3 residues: CASSPGTGVAGANVLTF. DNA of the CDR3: TGTGCCAGTAGTCCAGGGACAGGGGTTGCTGGGGCCAACGTCCTGACTTTC.

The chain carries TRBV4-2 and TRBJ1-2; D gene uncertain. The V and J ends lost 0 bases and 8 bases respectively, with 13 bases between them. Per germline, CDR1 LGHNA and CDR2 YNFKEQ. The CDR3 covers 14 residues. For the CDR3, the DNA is TGTGCCAGCAGCCAAGATGCTGTCAGAAAGGGCTACACCTTC. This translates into CASSQDAVRKGYTF.

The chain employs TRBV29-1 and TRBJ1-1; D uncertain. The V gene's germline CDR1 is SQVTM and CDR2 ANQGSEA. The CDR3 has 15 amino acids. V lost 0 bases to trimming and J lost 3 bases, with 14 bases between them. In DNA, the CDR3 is TGCAGCGTTGAAGACTGGGCTCGGAGGGACACTGAAGCTTTCTTT. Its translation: CSVEDWARRDTEAFF.

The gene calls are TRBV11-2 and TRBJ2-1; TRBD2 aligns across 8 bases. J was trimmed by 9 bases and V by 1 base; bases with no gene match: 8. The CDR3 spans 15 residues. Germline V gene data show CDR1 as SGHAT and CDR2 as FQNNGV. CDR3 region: CASSLVLRAGAEQFF. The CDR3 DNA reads TGTGCCAGCAGCTTAGTCCTGCGAGCGGGGGCTGAGCAGTTCTTC. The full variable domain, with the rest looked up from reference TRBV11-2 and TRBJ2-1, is EAGVAQSPRYKIIEKRQSVAFWCNPISGHATLYWYQQILGQGPKLLIQFQNNGVVDDSQLPKDRFSAERLKGVDSTLKIQPAKLEDSAVYLCASSLVLRAGAEQFFGPGTRLTVL.

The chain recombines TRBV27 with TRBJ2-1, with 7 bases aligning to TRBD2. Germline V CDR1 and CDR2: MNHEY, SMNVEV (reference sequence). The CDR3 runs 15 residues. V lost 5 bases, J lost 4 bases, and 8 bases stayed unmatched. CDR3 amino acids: CASSGNGGLYNEQFF. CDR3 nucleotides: TGTGCCAGCAGTGGTAACGGGGGGTTGTACAATGAGCAGTTCTTC.

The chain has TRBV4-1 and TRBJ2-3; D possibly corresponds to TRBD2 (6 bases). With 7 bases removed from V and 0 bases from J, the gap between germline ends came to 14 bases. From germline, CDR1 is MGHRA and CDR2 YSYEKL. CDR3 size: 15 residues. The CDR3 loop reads CASNPEGRSTDTQYF. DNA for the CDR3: TGCGCCAGCAATCCGGAGGGGCGGAGCACAGATACGCAGTATTTT.

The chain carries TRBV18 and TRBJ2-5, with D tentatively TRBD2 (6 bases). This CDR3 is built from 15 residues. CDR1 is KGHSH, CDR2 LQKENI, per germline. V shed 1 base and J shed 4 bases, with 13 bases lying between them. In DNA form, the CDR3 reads TGTGCCAGCTCACCACAATCGGGGGTCCGAGAGACCCAGTACTTC. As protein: CASSPQSGVRETQYF.

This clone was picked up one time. Here the CDR3 reads CASSLDSGRGSTDTQYF. DNA of the CDR3: TGTGCCAGCAGCTTAGATTCTGGCAGGGGGTCCACAGATACGCAGTATTTT. The chain is built from TRBV7-8 and TRBJ2-3; 7 nucleotides align to TRBD1. There are 17 residues in the CDR3. V lost 1 base to trimming and J lost 2 bases; unmatched junction nucleotides: 9. Per germline, CDR1 SGHVS and CDR2 FQNEAQ. Supplemented by reference TRBV7-8 and TRBJ2-3, the full variable domain reads GAGVSQSPRYKVAKRGQDVALRCDPISGHVSLFWYQQALGQGPEFLTYFQNEAQLDKSGLPSDRFFAERPEGSVSTLKIQRTQQEDSAVYLCASSLDSGRGSTDTQYFGPGTRLTVL.

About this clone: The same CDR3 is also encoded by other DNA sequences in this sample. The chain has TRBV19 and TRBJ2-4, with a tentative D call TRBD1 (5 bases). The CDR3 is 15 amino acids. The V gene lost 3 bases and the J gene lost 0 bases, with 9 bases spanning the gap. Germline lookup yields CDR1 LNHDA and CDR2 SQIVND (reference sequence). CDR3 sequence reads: CASSIGQGAKNIQYF. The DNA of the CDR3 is TGTGCCAGTAGTATCGGGCAGGGAGCCAAAAACATTCAGTACTTC.

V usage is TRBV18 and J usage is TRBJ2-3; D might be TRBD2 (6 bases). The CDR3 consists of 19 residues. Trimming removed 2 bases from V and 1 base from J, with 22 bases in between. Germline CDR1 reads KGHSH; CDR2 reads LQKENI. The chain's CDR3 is CASSPLGQGTGAGTDTQYF. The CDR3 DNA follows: TGTGCCAGCTCACCATTAGGGCAGGGAACGGGAGCAGGCACAGATACGCAGTATTTT.

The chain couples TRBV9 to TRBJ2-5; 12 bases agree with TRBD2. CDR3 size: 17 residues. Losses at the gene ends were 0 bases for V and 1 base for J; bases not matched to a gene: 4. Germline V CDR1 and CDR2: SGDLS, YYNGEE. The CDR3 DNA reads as TGTGCCAGCAGCGTAGACCTAGCGGGGGGGGTCCAAGAGACCCAGTACTTC. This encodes CASSVDLAGGVQETQYF. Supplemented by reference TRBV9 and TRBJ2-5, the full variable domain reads DSGVTQTPKHLITATGQRVTLRCSPRSGDLSVYWYQQSLDQGLQFLIQYYNGEERAKGNILERFSAQQFPDLHSELNLSSLELGDSALYFCASSVDLAGGVQETQYFGPGTRLLVL.

This chain's CDR3 is CASSYSTRGSASEAFF. CDR3 in DNA: TGTGCCAGCAGTTACTCGACCAGGGGGAGCGCGTCTGAAGCTTTCTTT. The chain carries TRBV6-5 and TRBJ1-1; 7 bases are shared with TRBD1. The CDR3 contains 16 residues. V gave up 0 bases and J gave up 6 bases; unmatched junction bases: 10. The V gene's germline CDR1 is MNHEY and CDR2 SVGAGI.

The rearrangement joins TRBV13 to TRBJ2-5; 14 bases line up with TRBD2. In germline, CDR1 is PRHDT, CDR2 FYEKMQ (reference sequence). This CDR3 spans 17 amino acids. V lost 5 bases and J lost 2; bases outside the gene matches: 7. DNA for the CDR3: TGTGCCAGCAGCCCGAGGACTAGCGGGGGGATACAAGAGACCCAGTACTTC. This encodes CASSPRTSGGIQETQYF.

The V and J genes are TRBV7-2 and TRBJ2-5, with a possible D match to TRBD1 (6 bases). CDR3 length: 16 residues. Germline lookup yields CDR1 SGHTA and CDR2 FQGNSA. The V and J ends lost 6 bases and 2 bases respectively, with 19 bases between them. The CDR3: CASSFQSAGVQETQYF. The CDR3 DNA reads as TGTGCCAGCAGTTTCCAATCTGCAGGGGTACAAGAGACCCAGTACTTC.

The CDR3 is CASSLPGDTQYF. CDR3 nucleotide sequence: TGTGCCAGCTCACTACCCGGGGATACGCAGTATTTT. The rearrangement joins TRBV18 to TRBJ2-3; D gene uncertain. The CDR3 contains 12 residues. Germline CDR1 and CDR2: KGHSH and LQKENI. V lost 4 bases, J lost 6 bases, and 8 bases lay in between.

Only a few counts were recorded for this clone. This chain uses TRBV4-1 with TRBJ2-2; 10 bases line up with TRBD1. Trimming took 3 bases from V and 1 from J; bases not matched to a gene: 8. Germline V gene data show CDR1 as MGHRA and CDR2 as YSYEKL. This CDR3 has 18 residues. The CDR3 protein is CASSHTLGQGENTGELFF. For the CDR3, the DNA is TGCGCCAGCAGCCACACACTAGGACAGGGGGAGAACACCGGGGAGCTGTTTTTT.

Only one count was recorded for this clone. The CDR3: CASSSRTSGDEITGELFF. CDR3 sequence (DNA): TGTGCCAGCAGCTCCCGGACTAGCGGGGACGAGATCACCGGGGAGCTGTTTTTT. This chain connects TRBV9 to TRBJ2-2, with TRBD2 identical over 12 bases. Germline assignment: CDR1 SGDLS and CDR2 YYNGEE. This CDR3 spans 18 amino acids. The junction had 11 bases not matched to a gene; V was cut back by 4 bases and J by 4 bases.

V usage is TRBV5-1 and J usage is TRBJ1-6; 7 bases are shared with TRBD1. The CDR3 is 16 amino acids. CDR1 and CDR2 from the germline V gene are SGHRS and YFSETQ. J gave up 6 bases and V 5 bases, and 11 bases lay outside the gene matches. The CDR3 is CASSSTGVLPNSPLHF. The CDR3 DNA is TGCGCCAGCAGTTCTACAGGGGTTCTTCCTAATTCACCCCTCCACTTT.

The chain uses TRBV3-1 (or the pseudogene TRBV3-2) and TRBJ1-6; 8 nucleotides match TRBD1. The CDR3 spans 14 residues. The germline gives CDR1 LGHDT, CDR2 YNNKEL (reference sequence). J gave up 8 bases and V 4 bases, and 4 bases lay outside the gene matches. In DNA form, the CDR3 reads TGTGCCAGCAGCCTCGGACAGGGTGATTCACCCCTCCACTTT. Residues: CASSLGQGDSPLHF.

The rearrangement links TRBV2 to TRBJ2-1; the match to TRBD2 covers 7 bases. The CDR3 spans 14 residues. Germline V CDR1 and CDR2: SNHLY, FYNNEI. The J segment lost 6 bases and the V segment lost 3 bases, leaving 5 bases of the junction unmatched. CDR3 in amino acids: CASSEGRGGNEQFF. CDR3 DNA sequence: TGTGCCAGCAGTGAGGGGAGGGGAGGCAATGAGCAGTTCTTC.